The clone carrying this T cell receptor (beta chain) turned up a few times. Germline-derived CDR1 and CDR2 are LNHDA and SQIVND (reference sequence). The CDR3 length is 17 residues. J was trimmed by 8 bases and V by 0 bases; bases with no gene match: 9. The data originate from a study of regulatory T cells in long-lasting Graves disease. At the level of the study: Graves' patients diagnosed newly had used antithyroid drugs under 3 months.

CDR3 regions were amplified by Arm-PCR using iRepertoire HTBI primers to build TCR beta libraries. One entry per CDR3 protein results from TCRdb running MiXCR on the multiplex PCR reads. The sample contains a few hundred thousand distinct CDR3 sequences, about a sixth of which appear only once. The time point denotes: newly diagnosed GD, antithyroid drugs for less than 3 months. Researchers made the TCR library from RNA that was extracted from PBMCs. This sample also appeared in a second study, on T cells in Graves' hyperthyroidism and ophthalmopathy.

Here the sequenced sample was peripheral blood mononuclear cells (PBMCs), taken at new diagnosis, from a patient treated with antithyroid drugs. The TCR was taken from a woman younger than 30 with Graves disease. The chain employs TRBV19 and TRBJ2-1, with 11 positions matching TRBD2. The CDR3 region is CASSIDIGSGRGDEQFF. The DNA for the CDR3 is TGTGCCAGTAGTATAGATATCGGTAGCGGGAGGGGAGATGAGCAGTTCTTC.